One and the same sample provided the 29 T cell receptor beta chains below, sequenced in a study of beta chain features in type 1 diabetes. The isolated RNA, all of it, was reverse transcribed, so expressed TCRB transcripts were what got sequenced. Method: immunoSEQ multiplex PCR; TCRdb's copy keeps in-frame clones and lacks some. This table has approximately 140,000 clones, around 51% appearing once. Sequenced: Tregs from blood. These receptors were taken from a man aged 18 to 30 in good health.

This sequence joins TRBV7-9 and TRBJ1-5; 7 bases are a match to TRBD1. This CDR3 comprises 17 residues. The germline V gene encodes CDR1 SEHNR and CDR2 FQNEAQ (reference sequence). The junction had 9 bases not matched to a gene; V was cut back by 2 bases and J by 2 bases. The DNA for the CDR3 is TGTGCCAGCAGCTTAAACAGGGGAATAGAAGGCAATCAGCCCCAGCATTTT. It translates to CASSLNRGIEGNQPQHF. Combining the CDR3 with reference TRBV7-9 and TRBJ1-5 gives the whole variable domain DTGVSQNPRHKITKRGQNVTFRCDPISEHNRLYWYRQTLGQGPEFLTYFQNEAQLEKSRLLSDRFSAERPKGSFSTLEIQRTEQGDSAMYLCASSLNRGIEGNQPQHFGDGTRLSIL.

This clone was seen more than once but under ten times. The V and J genes are TRBV4-3 and TRBJ2-4; 9 positions match TRBD1. Germline loops: CDR1 LGHNA, CDR2 YSLEER. After removal of 4 bases from V and 7 bases from J, the junction contained 5 bases not matched to a gene. The CDR3 runs to 14 residues. The CDR3 loop is CASSPRTGVNIQYF. The CDR3 DNA reads as TGCGCCAGCAGCCCACGGACAGGGGTGAACATTCAGTACTTC.

This clone was seen more than once but under ten times. The V call is TRBV7-2, the J call TRBJ2-7; D perhaps matches TRBD1 (5 bases). From germline, CDR1 is SGHTA and CDR2 FQGNSA. Between the trimmed V and J ends, which lost 5 bases and 4 bases, there was a span of 18 bases. This CDR3 has 15 amino acids. The CDR3 bases are TGTGCCAGCAGCGCGGATGCAGGGATTAATTACGAGCAGTACTTC. Amino acids: CASSADAGINYEQYF.

The gene calls are TRBV5-1 and TRBJ2-5, with 9 bases fitting TRBD1. The J call may be incorrect, as the DNA end agrees better with TRBJ2-7. CDR1 SGHRS and CDR2 YFSETQ come from the germline V gene. The length of the CDR3 is 15 residues. This chain's CDR3 is CASSLTRTGVYEQYF. The CDR3 bases are TGCGCCAGCAGCTTGACTCGGACAGGGGTCTACGAGCAGTACTTC.

The chain is built from TRBV28 and TRBJ2-1; 7 nucleotides align to TRBD2. CDR1 MDHEN and CDR2 SYDVKM come from the germline V gene. The trim removed 5 bases at V and 4 bases at J, leaving 5 bases unmatched. The CDR3 contains 14 residues. Written as DNA, the CDR3 is TGTGCCAGCAGTCTCGGGGGGTATTACAATGAGCAGTTCTTC. Its translation: CASSLGGYYNEQFF.

The CDR3: CASSSPGTGHYGYTF. DNA of the CDR3: TGTGCCAGCAGCAGCCCCGGGACAGGGCACTATGGCTACACCTTC. The chain is built from TRBV27 and TRBJ1-2, with TRBD1 identical over 9 bases. J lost 3 bases, V lost 6 bases, and 8 bases had no gene match. Germline V gives CDR1 MNHEY, CDR2 SMNVEV (reference sequence). This CDR3 is 15 amino acids long.

This rearrangement joins TRBV28 to TRBJ1-5; TRBD1 is a possible D gene (6 bases). Germline CDR1 and CDR2: MDHEN and SYDVKM. Trimming removed 6 bases at V and 6 bases at J, with 18 bases between. The CDR3 spans 15 residues. The CDR3 sequence: CASRSQGVVIQPQHF. In DNA, the CDR3 is TGTGCCAGCAGATCACAGGGCGTCGTAATTCAGCCCCAGCATTTT. Drawing the rest from reference TRBV28 and TRBJ1-5, the complete variable domain is DVKVTQSSRYLVKRTGEKVFLECVQDMDHENMFWYRQDPGLGLRLIYFSYDVKMKEKGDIPEGYSVSREKKERFSLILESASTNQTSMYLCASRSQGVVIQPQHFGDGTRLSIL.

The V call is TRBV6-5, the J call TRBJ2-7; 7 bases are shared with TRBD2. V was pared by 6 bases and J by 5 bases, with 13 bases of the junction left unmatched. Germline CDR1 reads MNHEY; CDR2 reads SVGAGI. This CDR3 comprises 15 residues. The CDR3 sequence is CASSRTGTNTHEQYF. The CDR3, as DNA: TGTGCCAGCAGCAGAACTGGGACTAACACCCACGAGCAGTACTTC.

This clone came up once. The chain links TRBV30 to TRBJ2-4, with 10 bases aligning to TRBD2. The junction had 8 bases not matched to a gene; V was cut back by 0 bases and J by 6 bases. This CDR3 has 16 amino acids. Germline CDR1 GTSNPN, CDR2 SVGIG (reference sequence). DNA for the CDR3: TGTGCCTGGAGTGTACTCCGGACTAGCGGAATAAACATTCAGTACTTC. The encoded protein is CAWSVLRTSGINIQYF.

The chain is built from TRBV5-1 and TRBJ2-5; D is possibly TRBD1 (5 bases). The CDR3 sequence is 15 residues long. V lost 2 bases and J lost 4, with 15 bases in between. CDR1 and CDR2 from the germline V gene are SGHRS and YFSETQ. CDR3 residues: CASSFRVPTSETQYF. The CDR3 coding sequence is TGCGCCAGCAGCTTCAGGGTCCCTACTTCAGAGACCCAGTACTTC. Variable domain in full (rest from reference TRBV5-1 and TRBJ2-5): KAGVTQTPRYLIKTRGQQVTLSCSPISGHRSVSWYQQTPGQGLQFLFEYFSETQRNKGNFPGRFSGRQFSNSRSEMNVSTLELGDSALYLCASSFRVPTSETQYFGPGTRLLVL.

Details on this clone: The same CDR3 can be traced to other DNA sequences in this sample. V gene TRBV5-1 combines with J gene TRBJ1-2; TRBD1 aligns across 9 bases. V was clipped by 4 bases and J by 4 bases; unmatched bases: 2. This CDR3 has 13 residues. Germline assignment: CDR1 SGHRS and CDR2 YFSETQ. The CDR3 bases are TGCGCCAGCAGCCAGGGACAGGGCTATGGCTACACCTTC. Translating gives CASSQGQGYGYTF.

In this sample, this clone turned up a few times. The chain joins TRBV13 to TRBJ1-2, with 7 bases lining up with TRBD1. Germline CDR1 PRHDT, CDR2 FYEKMQ (reference sequence). The length of the CDR3 is 14 residues. After removal of 4 bases from V and 7 bases from J, the junction contained 9 bases not matched to a gene. The CDR3 DNA follows: TGTGCCAGCAGCTCAAAGACAGGGTATCGTGGCTACACCTTC. It specifies CASSSKTGYRGYTF.

The CDR3 here is CASSLESGRRGELFF. The CDR3 coding sequence is TGTGCCAGCAGCTTGGAAAGCGGGAGGAGAGGGGAGCTGTTTTTT. V usage is TRBV5-4 and J usage is TRBJ2-2; 9 nucleotides agree with TRBD2. With V trimmed by 0 bases and J by 8 bases, 5 bases remained unmatched. CDR1 and CDR2 from the germline V gene are SGHNT and YYREEE (reference sequence). The CDR3 contains 15 residues.

This clone is categorized as medium-sized (0.01 to 0.1%). The chain recombines TRBV7-2 with TRBJ1-2, with 7 bases matching TRBD1. V gave up 5 bases and J gave up 6 bases; unmatched junction bases: 9. The germline gives CDR1 SGHTA, CDR2 FQGNSA. This CDR3 has 14 amino acids. CDR3 sequence: CASSPRTGRDGYTF. The CDR3, as DNA: TGTGCCAGCAGCCCCCGGACAGGTCGAGATGGCTACACCTTC.

The chain uses TRBV11-2 and TRBJ2-4; a weak D match, TRBD2 (6 bases). V lost 5 bases and J 0 bases, leaving 20 bases between the germline ends. There are 18 residues in the CDR3. Germline CDR1 SGHAT, CDR2 FQNNGV. CDR3 nucleotides: TGTGCCAGCAGCCGGGGGTGGCGGGGCACCCTAGCCAAAAACATTCAGTACTTC. Residues: CASSRGWRGTLAKNIQYF.

This clone occurred a few times. The chain combines TRBV11-3 with TRBJ2-7, with D possibly being TRBD1 (6 bases). Germline CDR1 is SGHNT and CDR2 is YENEEA. The V end lost 5 bases, the J end lost 4 bases, and 15 bases lay between the germline ends. CDR3 size: 14 residues. CDR3 sequence (DNA): TGTGCCAGCAGCGCTACACGGACAGCTTACGAGCAGTACTTC. Translation gives CASSATRTAYEQYF.

The chain has TRBV7-9 and TRBJ2-3; 11 nucleotides match TRBD2. Losses at the gene ends were 0 bases for V and 5 bases for J; bases not matched to a gene: 4. This CDR3 has 16 residues. Germline loops: CDR1 SEHNR, CDR2 FQNEAQ (reference sequence). CDR3 coding DNA: TGTGCCAGCAGCTTAGCACCTAGCGGGAGGAGAGATACGCAGTATTTT. This codes for CASSLAPSGRRDTQYF. Drawing the rest from reference TRBV7-9 and TRBJ2-3, the complete variable domain is DTGVSQNPRHKITKRGQNVTFRCDPISEHNRLYWYRQTLGQGPEFLTYFQNEAQLEKSRLLSDRFSAERPKGSFSTLEIQRTEQGDSAMYLCASSLAPSGRRDTQYFGPGTRLTVL.

This clone was found a few times. The chain joins TRBV7-2 to TRBJ2-3; TRBD2 matches at 9 bases. V shed 3 bases, J shed 5 bases, and the junction held 3 bases outside the gene matches. CDR1 and CDR2 from the germline V gene are SGHTA and FQGNSA. This CDR3 is 14 amino acids long. DNA of the CDR3: TGTGCCAGCAGCTTTAGCGGGAGAGTAGATACGCAGTATTTT. This gives the protein CASSFSGRVDTQYF.

The V call is TRBV7-9, the J call TRBJ1-4, with 7 bases fitting TRBD1. The CDR3 has 14 amino acids. Germline V gene data show CDR1 as SEHNR and CDR2 as FQNEAQ (reference sequence). V lost 5 bases, J lost 7 bases, and 7 bases stayed unmatched. The CDR3 bases are TGTGCCAGCAGCCCCGGGACAGATCGTGAAAAACTGTTTTTT. Its protein is CASSPGTDREKLFF. The whole variable domain, filled in from reference TRBV7-9 and TRBJ1-4, reads DTGVSQNPRHKITKRGQNVTFRCDPISEHNRLYWYRQTLGQGPEFLTYFQNEAQLEKSRLLSDRFSAERPKGSFSTLEIQRTEQGDSAMYLCASSPGTDREKLFFGSGTQLSVL.

This clone was seen only a few times. At the DNA level, this CDR3 is encoded by other sequences in the same sample as well. The chain is built from TRBV4-3 and TRBJ2-1; D unclear. The CDR3 is 14 residues long. Germline V gene lookup returns CDR1 LGHNA and CDR2 YSLEER. Trimming took off 1 base at V and 9 bases at J, with 13 bases between the two ends. The CDR3 loop is CASSQGLYWSEQFF. The CDR3 coding sequence is TGCGCCAGCAGCCAAGGTCTTTATTGGAGTGAGCAGTTCTTC.

The V and J genes are TRBV5-8 and TRBJ2-2; TRBD1 agrees at 10 bases. This CDR3 is built from 14 residues. In germline, CDR1 is SGHTS, CDR2 YDEGEE. V lost 5 bases, J lost 6 bases, and 4 bases stayed unmatched. This CDR3 is CASRLDRGPGELFF. CDR3 nucleotide sequence: TGTGCCAGCAGACTAGACAGGGGGCCCGGGGAGCTGTTTTTT.

This clone was counted between two and nine times. The rearrangement uses TRBV5-1 and TRBJ2-2; TRBD1 agrees at 8 bases. Germline CDR1 is SGHRS and CDR2 is YFSETQ. The CDR3 runs 15 residues. Trimming at V came to 1 base and at J to 4 bases, leaving 3 bases not matched to a gene. The CDR3 region is CASSLQGASTGELFF. CDR3 coding DNA: TGCGCCAGCAGCTTGCAGGGGGCATCCACCGGGGAGCTGTTTTTT.

V gene TRBV28 combines with J gene TRBJ2-4, with 9 bases matching TRBD2. Germline values: CDR1 MDHEN, CDR2 SYDVKM. Trimming at V came to 6 bases and at J to 2 bases, leaving 8 bases not matched to a gene. The CDR3 loop spans 16 amino acids. DNA of the CDR3: TGTGCCAGCAGCCAAAGCGGGAGGCGAACCAAAAACATTCAGTACTTC. As protein: CASSQSGRRTKNIQYF.

The gene calls are TRBV5-1 and TRBJ2-1; 13 bases align to TRBD2. Germline values: CDR1 SGHRS, CDR2 YFSETQ. The CDR3 runs to 17 residues. V dropped 5 bases and J dropped 8; count of bases not matched to a gene: 13. The CDR3 loop is CASRIGPGLAGVYEQFF. As DNA, the CDR3 is TGCGCCAGCAGAATCGGCCCCGGACTAGCGGGAGTTTATGAGCAGTTCTTC.

The chain carries TRBV6-1 and TRBJ1-6; no definite D call. CDR3 length: 14 residues. Per germline, CDR1 MNHNS and CDR2 SASEGT. Trimming removed 2 bases at V and 7 bases at J, with 9 bases between. Written as DNA, the CDR3 is TGTGCCAGCAGTGAAATTGCGGTAAATTCACCCCTCCACTTT. Translated, it gives CASSEIAVNSPLHF.

This chain uses TRBV7-2 with TRBJ2-5; D is ambiguous. Germline CDR1 reads SGHTA; CDR2 reads FQGNSA. V was pared by 7 bases and J by 2 bases, with 5 bases between. There are 11 residues in the CDR3. The CDR3 reads CASTNQETQYF. DNA of the CDR3: TGTGCCAGCACCAATCAAGAGACCCAGTACTTC. Full variable domain (outside the CDR3, taken from reference TRBV7-2 and TRBJ2-5): GAGVSQSPSNKVTEKGKDVELRCDPISGHTALYWYRQSLGQGLEFLIYFQGNSAPDKSGLPSDRFSAERTGGSVSTLTIQRTQQEDSAVYLCASTNQETQYFGPGTRLLVL.

The chain couples TRBV7-2 to TRBJ2-3; D is undetermined. The germline V gene has CDR1 SGHTA and CDR2 FQGNSA. CDR3 size: 13 residues. V was cut by 5 bases and J by 1 base, with 7 bases left in between. DNA of the CDR3: TGTGCCAGCAGCCCAGTTCGCACAGATACGCAGTATTTT. It translates to CASSPVRTDTQYF.

The gene calls are TRBV9 and TRBJ2-7, with a weak D call TRBD1 (6 bases). Trimming stripped 0 bases from V and 7 bases from J, with 14 bases between. CDR3 length: 14 residues. From germline, CDR1 is SGDLS and CDR2 YYNGEE. CDR3 DNA: TGTGCCAGCAGCGTAGGGCAGGGGTTGGGGGAGCAGTACTTC. Its translation is CASSVGQGLGEQYF. Together with reference TRBV9 and TRBJ2-7, the CDR3 gives the full variable domain: DSGVTQTPKHLITATGQRVTLRCSPRSGDLSVYWYQQSLDQGLQFLIQYYNGEERAKGNILERFSAQQFPDLHSELNLSSLELGDSALYFCASSVGQGLGEQYFGPGTRLTVT.

This clone was seen more than once but under ten times. The chain recombines TRBV7-2 with TRBJ1-6, with D unclear. Between the trimmed V and J ends, which lost 1 base and 7 bases, there was a span of 8 bases. CDR3 length equals 14 residues. In germline, CDR1 is SGHTA, CDR2 FQGNSA. This chain's CDR3 is CASSLESRNSPLHF. CDR3 DNA: TGTGCCAGCAGCTTAGAATCCAGGAATTCACCCCTCCACTTT. Using reference TRBV7-2 and TRBJ1-6 for the parts outside the CDR3, the full variable domain is GAGVSQSPSNKVTEKGKDVELRCDPISGHTALYWYRQSLGQGLEFLIYFQGNSAPDKSGLPSDRFSAERTGGSVSTLTIQRTQQEDSAVYLCASSLESRNSPLHFGNGTRLTVT.